This T cell receptor (beta chain) was captured by sequencing in a study of T cell repertoires in ileal Crohn's disease. Some clones are missing from TCRdb's copy, which holds only in-frame ones; the method was immunoSEQ multiplex PCR. The sample lists 7,000 to 7,500 clones, around 72% seen once, with roughly 45% in the top ten. Germline assignment: CDR1 SGHNT and CDR2 YYREEE (reference sequence). CDR3 length equals 13 residues. V dropped 0 bases and J dropped 6 bases, with 9 bases sitting between them. Time point given: proximal margin of the surgical specimen (macroscopically non-inflamed). This clone is medium-sized within its sample.

Sequences were obtained from ileal tissue. This receptor was identified in an adult with Crohn's disease. The chain carries TRBV5-4 and TRBJ1-1, with D possibly TRBD1 on 6 matching bases. Here the CDR3 reads CASSLGQEPEAFF. CDR3 nucleotides: TGTGCCAGCAGCTTGGGACAGGAGCCTGAAGCTTTCTTT. Using reference TRBV5-4 and TRBJ1-1 for the parts outside the CDR3, the full variable domain is ETGVTQSPTHLIKTRGQQVTLRCSSQSGHNTVSWYQQALGQGPQFIFQYYREEENGRGNFPPRFSGLQFPNYSSELNVNALELDDSALYLCASSLGQEPEAFFGQGTRLTVV.